A single sample gave rise to the 20 T cell receptor beta chains below, sequenced in a study of T cell responses to AZD1222 COVID-19 vaccine (dated by TCRdb to the early 2020s). Interpreted using the paper, the time point label stands for: baseline before first vaccination. What this sample's treatment or condition label stands for: meningococcal conjugate vaccine given as trial control. The method was the immunoSEQ multiplex PCR assay. TCRdb stores this immuneACCESS table with in-frame sequences only. Part of the clones is absent; in the studies checked, under half of the shortfall reflects unresolved V genes, and no reason is known for the rest. This sample has roughly 120,000 clones in its table, and around 90% of those were observed once. Over 10% of the sample is taken by the ten largest. Sequencing used peripheral blood, obtained on day 0 of MenACWY control vaccination. These receptors all stem from an adult in good health.

The rearrangement uses TRBV12-5 and TRBJ2-7, with TRBD1 matching 10 bases. Germline CDR1 and CDR2: LGHNT and FRNRAP. V was clipped by 2 bases and J by 1 base; unmatched bases: 11. CDR3 length: 18 residues. The CDR3 sequence: CASGLSGTGAIPSYEQYF. The CDR3, as DNA: TGTGCTAGTGGTTTGAGCGGGACAGGGGCTATCCCATCCTACGAGCAGTACTTC.

The chain recombines TRBV15 with TRBJ2-1, with D possibly being TRBD2 (5 bases). CDR3 length: 16 amino acids. The V end was cut by 0 bases, the J end by 0 bases, with 9 bases between. The germline CDR1 and CDR2 sequences are LNHNV and YYDKDF (reference sequence). The chain's CDR3 is CATSRDRGSSYNEQFF. The CDR3 DNA is TGTGCCACCAGCAGAGATCGGGGAAGCTCCTACAATGAGCAGTTCTTC.

This clone was counted only a few times. V is TRBV28 and J is TRBJ2-1, with D perhaps given as TRBD1 or TRBD2 (6 bases each). This CDR3 has 13 residues. V lost 6 bases and J lost 7, with 13 bases in between. CDR1 and CDR2 (germline): MDHEN, SYDVKM. CDR3 sequence reads: CASRGGGWNEQFF. The CDR3 DNA reads TGTGCCAGCAGGGGGGGCGGTTGGAATGAGCAGTTCTTC.

The genes are TRBV28 and TRBJ2-7, with 8 bases that match TRBD2. The CDR3 has 15 amino acids. Losses at the gene ends were 3 bases for V and 3 bases for J; bases not matched to a gene: 7. The germline gives CDR1 MDHEN, CDR2 SYDVKM. In DNA, the CDR3 is TGTGCCAGCAGTTTTGTGACTAGCGCGGTCTACGAGCAGTACTTC. Protein: CASSFVTSAVYEQYF.

The gene calls are TRBV6-5 and TRBJ1-2; 7 bases line up with TRBD1. V was clipped by 5 bases and J by 2 bases; unmatched bases: 5. Germline V gene sequence: CDR1 MNHEY, CDR2 SVGAGI. This CDR3 comprises 14 residues. The CDR3 DNA is TGTGCCAGCAGTCCCGCGGGACAGAACTATGGCTACACCTTC. It yields the protein CASSPAGQNYGYTF.

The chain is built from TRBV6-5 and TRBJ1-2; D is unresolved. The CDR3 extends over 14 amino acids. The ends were cut back, 8 bases at V and 4 bases at J, with 17 bases in the middle. Germline V CDR1 and CDR2: MNHEY, SVGAGI. The CDR3 nucleotides read TGTGCCAGCCCTCAACCCCGGTACCCCTATGGCTACACCTTC. This codes for CASPQPRYPYGYTF.

This clone was recorded once. This sequence joins TRBV4-1 and TRBJ2-7; D is unclear. Trimming pared 1 base from V and 0 bases from J, leaving 7 bases between. This CDR3 is 14 amino acids long. Germline CDR1 is MGHRA and CDR2 is YSYEKL. This chain's CDR3 is CASSQVKLSYEQYF. In DNA, the CDR3 is TGCGCCAGCAGCCAAGTTAAACTCTCCTACGAGCAGTACTTC.

The rearrangement uses TRBV2 and TRBJ1-2; TRBD1 agrees at 10 bases. V lost 4 bases to trimming and J lost 5 bases; unmatched junction nucleotides: 1. The CDR3 is 13 residues long. Looked up from germline, CDR1 is SNHLY and CDR2 is FYNNEI. The CDR3 loop reads CASSVDRGYGYTF. CDR3 nucleotides: TGTGCCAGCAGTGTGGACAGGGGGTATGGCTACACCTTC.

The J gene is TRBJ1-6, the V gene TRBV21-1. TRBV21-1 is designated a pseudogene. The CDR3 extends over 21 amino acids. CDR3 amino acids: CASSKALTHQQTPRGNSPLHF. The CDR3 nucleotides read TGTGCCAGCAGCAAAGCCCTTACCCATCAGCAGACCCCGAGGGGAAATTCACCCCTCCACTTT.

The chain employs TRBV24-1 and TRBJ1-6; D gene ambiguous. Germline CDR1 KGHDR, CDR2 SFDVKD. Between the trimmed V and J ends, which lost 6 bases and 0 bases, there was a span of 8 bases. CDR3 length: 15 residues. The CDR3 nucleotides are TGTGCCACCAGTCCGGGAAGCTCCTATAATTCACCCCTCCACTTT. Its translation is CATSPGSSYNSPLHF.

This sequence joins TRBV9 and TRBJ1-1; the match to TRBD1 covers 7 bases. Trimming took 2 bases from V and 0 from J; bases not matched to a gene: 4. The CDR3 contains 15 residues. Germline V CDR1 and CDR2: SGDLS, YYNGEE. The CDR3 sequence: CASSVLTGVNTEAFF. Here the CDR3 DNA reads TGTGCCAGCAGCGTCCTCACAGGGGTGAACACTGAAGCTTTCTTT.

The V call is TRBV5-4, the J call TRBJ1-3; D is undetermined. With 0 bases removed from V and 0 bases from J, the gap between germline ends came to 4 bases. The germline CDR1 and CDR2 sequences are SGHNT and YYREEE (reference sequence). The CDR3 contains 14 residues. CDR3 sequence reads: CASSLAPSGNTIYF. CDR3 DNA: TGTGCCAGCAGCTTGGCCCCCTCTGGAAACACCATATATTTT.

In this sample, this clone turned up a few times. The rearrangement links TRBV28 to TRBJ1-1; D gene ambiguous. Trimming removed 5 bases at V and 5 bases at J, with 21 bases between. The germline V gene encodes CDR1 MDHEN and CDR2 SYDVKM. The CDR3 sequence is 16 residues long. The CDR3 DNA follows: TGTGCCAGCAGTCCACCCCCCGACGGGCGGGGTACTGAAGCTTTCTTT. This encodes CASSPPPDGRGTEAFF.

The V gene is TRBV28, the J gene TRBJ2-3; D is ambiguous. This CDR3 is 17 amino acids long. The V and J ends lost 2 bases and 2 bases respectively, with 17 bases between them. CDR1 and CDR2 from the germline V gene are MDHEN and SYDVKM. The CDR3 sequence is CASSLGRKRIHTDTQYF. CDR3 bases: TGTGCCAGCAGTTTAGGGCGCAAAAGGATACACACAGATACGCAGTATTTT.

The chain links TRBV3-1 (or the pseudogene TRBV3-2) to TRBJ1-2; perhaps TRBD1 as D (5 bases). CDR3 length equals 14 residues. The V end lost 1 base, the J end lost 8 bases, and 14 bases lay between the germline ends. Per germline, CDR1 LGHDT and CDR2 YNNKEL (reference sequence). In nucleotides, the CDR3 is TGTGCCAGCAGCCAAGTAGGGACCGCGGGGGGCTACACCTTC. Residues: CASSQVGTAGGYTF.

V gene TRBV7-6 combines with J gene TRBJ2-5, with D perhaps given as TRBD1 or TRBD2 (5 bases each). With 5 bases removed from V and 4 bases from J, the gap between germline ends came to 14 bases. Germline V lookup: CDR1 SGHVS, CDR2 FNYEAQ. The CDR3 spans 14 residues. The CDR3 spells CASSAPSGRETQYF. The CDR3 nucleotides read TGTGCCAGCAGCGCCCCCTCGGGACGAGAGACCCAGTACTTC.

The V and J genes are TRBV2 and TRBJ2-1; D is uncertain. The length of the CDR3 is 14 residues. Germline CDR1 reads SNHLY; CDR2 reads FYNNEI. V was pared by 4 bases and J by 0 bases, with 7 bases between. CDR3 DNA: TGTGCCAGCAGTGTTCCAAGCTCCTACAATGAGCAGTTCTTC. Its translation is CASSVPSSYNEQFF.

With regard to this clone: An end of the junction does not agree with germline; a read error may underlie this. The chain uses TRBV4-1 and TRBJ1-3; TRBD1 might be the D (5 bases). Germline V gene sequence: CDR1 MGHRA, CDR2 YSYEKL. This CDR3 contains 18 residues. The CDR3 here is CASSEDFQSRVSGNTIYF. For the CDR3, the DNA is TGCGCCAGCAGCGAAGACTTCCAAAGCAGGGTTTCAGGAAACACCATATATTTT.

The chain links TRBV19 to TRBJ2-1; D gene uncertain. Germline V gene lookup returns CDR1 LNHDA and CDR2 SQIVND (reference sequence). The CDR3 is made up of 16 amino acids. Trimming removed 4 bases at V and 0 bases at J, with 13 bases between. CDR3 amino acids: CASSKLGSASYNEQFF. The CDR3 DNA is TGTGCCAGTAGTAAGTTAGGGTCCGCCTCCTACAATGAGCAGTTCTTC.

The rearrangement joins TRBV3-1 (or the pseudogene TRBV3-2) to TRBJ1-1; TRBD1 aligns across 8 bases. This CDR3 spans 15 amino acids. V shed 4 bases and J 8 bases; nucleotides not matched to a gene: 12. Germline assignment: CDR1 LGHDT and CDR2 YNNKEL (reference sequence). CDR3 in amino acids: CASSLLRTGRGEAFF. In DNA form, the CDR3 reads TGTGCCAGCAGCCTCCTTCGGACAGGGCGAGGAGAAGCTTTCTTT.